These 32 T cell receptor beta chains originate from one sample sequenced in a study of shared clonotypes between healthy human individuals. Clones were sequenced by immunoSEQ multiplex PCR, and TCRdb holds only the in-frame ones, with some missing. The sample lists about 300,000 clones; roughly 70% were seen once. Sequencing was performed on memory CD4+ T cells sorted from blood. Documented subset: CD45RA-negative fraction. All receptors derive from a man aged 25-45 years in good health.

CDR3 in DNA: TGTGCCAGCAGTGGCTCAGGGATTCCGGGGACCGGGGAGCTGTTTTTT. The encoded protein is CASSGSGIPGTGELFF. The V gene is TRBV28, the J gene TRBJ2-2, with D possibly called TRBD1 or TRBD2 (5 bases each). Trimming took off 5 bases at V and 5 bases at J, with 18 bases between the two ends. Germline lookup yields CDR1 MDHEN and CDR2 SYDVKM. The CDR3 is 16 amino acids.

This clone has at least ten counts. The J gene is TRBJ2-1, the V gene TRBV7-2; 14 bases are shared with TRBD2. V shed 1 base, J shed 9 bases, and the junction held 5 bases outside the gene matches. CDR1 is SGHTA and CDR2 is FQGNSA in the germline V gene. CDR3 length: 16 amino acids. CDR3 amino acids: CASSLGRLAGGREQFF. DNA of the CDR3: TGTGCCAGCAGCTTAGGGAGACTAGCGGGAGGGCGTGAGCAGTTCTTC.

J is TRBJ2-1 and V is TRBV10-3, with TRBD2 identical over 13 bases. The CDR3 contains 14 residues. Germline lookup yields CDR1 ENHRY and CDR2 SYGVKD. Trimming at V came to 8 bases and at J to 6 bases, leaving 4 bases not matched to a gene. As DNA, the CDR3 is TGTGCCATCTCCCGGACTAGCGGGGGCAATGAGCAGTTCTTC. It specifies CAISRTSGGNEQFF.

This clone has at least ten counts. V is TRBV18 and J is TRBJ1-1, with D hard to call. Germline assignment: CDR1 KGHSH and CDR2 LQKENI. The V end was cut by 1 base, the J end by 1 base, with 4 bases between. This CDR3 comprises 13 residues. CDR3 coding DNA: TGTGCCAGCTCACCACTCCAGAACACTGAAGCTTTCTTT. Its translation: CASSPLQNTEAFF.

CDR3 sequence reads: CASYSGANVLTF. The DNA of the CDR3 is TGTGCCAGTTACTCTGGGGCCAACGTCCTGACTTTC. The chain joins TRBV28 to TRBJ2-6; no definite D call. The germline V gene encodes CDR1 MDHEN and CDR2 SYDVKM. CDR3 length: 12 amino acids. Between the trimmed V and J ends, which lost 9 bases and 0 bases, there was a span of 3 bases.

This clone was counted many times. This chain connects TRBV2 to TRBJ1-1; D is uncertain. Germline values: CDR1 SNHLY, CDR2 FYNNEI. V lost 8 bases and J 0 bases, leaving 7 bases between the germline ends. The CDR3 loop spans 12 amino acids. The CDR3 region is CASYNVNTEAFF. The CDR3 DNA reads TGTGCCAGCTATAACGTGAACACTGAAGCTTTCTTT.

The gene calls are TRBV5-1 and TRBJ1-1, with TRBD1 matching 7 bases. Germline values: CDR1 SGHRS, CDR2 YFSETQ. This CDR3 is 14 amino acids long. With 4 bases clipped from V and 1 base from J, the junction kept 4 bases outside the gene matches. The CDR3 loop is CASSDRQGNTEAFF. For the CDR3, the DNA is TGCGCCAGCAGCGATAGACAGGGGAACACTGAAGCTTTCTTT.

As to this clone: The sample contains more than one DNA sequence encoding this CDR3. The chain couples TRBV5-4 to TRBJ2-3; D might be TRBD2 (5 bases). The CDR3 runs to 12 residues. The germline CDR1 and CDR2 sequences are SGHNT and YYREEE (reference sequence). Trimming shortened V by 4 bases and J by 6 bases, and 9 bases separated the two germline ends. This chain's CDR3 is CASSTPGDTQYF. The CDR3 DNA is TGTGCCAGCAGCACACCGGGGGATACGCAGTATTTT.

The chain couples TRBV5-6 to TRBJ1-1; D is perhaps TRBD1 (5 bases). This CDR3 has 14 amino acids. The germline CDR1 and CDR2 sequences are SGHDT and YYEEEE. The V end lost 2 bases, the J end lost 5 bases, and 13 bases lay between the germline ends. The CDR3 coding sequence is TGTGCCAGCAGCTTCAGGGAGGGGCGGACTGAAGCTTTCTTT. Translation: CASSFREGRTEAFF.

V gene TRBV5-6 combines with J gene TRBJ1-2; D is ambiguous. CDR1 is SGHDT, CDR2 YYEEEE, per germline. This CDR3 is built from 14 residues. V was shortened by 5 bases and J by 4 bases, with 15 bases between the two germline ends. Written as DNA, the CDR3 is TGTGCCAGCAGGCGCAGAGAGGGATCCTATGGCTACACCTTC. The encoded protein is CASRRREGSYGYTF.

The V call is TRBV5-1, the J call TRBJ2-5, with TRBD1 identical over 7 bases. CDR3 size: 15 residues. The V gene end was trimmed by 5 bases and the J gene end by 5 bases; junction bases not matched to a gene: 12. Per germline, CDR1 SGHRS and CDR2 YFSETQ. The CDR3 region is CASRVQSGGRETQYF. The CDR3 DNA follows: TGCGCCAGCAGAGTACAATCAGGGGGACGCGAGACCCAGTACTTC.

This clone was observed once. This chain links TRBV27 with TRBJ2-1; possible D gene TRBD2, 6 bases. V lost 3 bases and J 10 bases, leaving 10 bases between the germline ends. Germline V lookup: CDR1 MNHEY, CDR2 SMNVEV (reference sequence). The CDR3 runs to 12 residues. CDR3 in amino acids: CASSFMAGEQFF. The DNA for the CDR3 is TGTGCCAGCAGTTTTATGGCGGGAGAGCAGTTCTTC.

This clone has ten or more counts. The chain joins TRBV29-1 to TRBJ2-1, with D unclear. The V end lost 6 bases, the J end lost 10 bases, and 13 bases lay between the germline ends. Germline V gives CDR1 SQVTM, CDR2 ANQGSEA. The CDR3 loop spans 11 amino acids. CDR3 protein: CSVAVMSEQFF. The CDR3 DNA reads TGCAGCGTCGCTGTTATGTCCGAGCAGTTCTTC.

This clone was observed once. The rearrangement uses TRBV12-5 and TRBJ2-5; D is unclear. CDR3 size: 13 residues. The germline V and J ends were trimmed by 1 base and 7 bases, with 10 bases remaining between them. CDR1 LGHNT and CDR2 FRNRAP come from the germline V gene. CDR3 sequence reads: CASGLGPKGTQYF. The CDR3 DNA sequence: TGTGCTAGTGGTTTGGGGCCAAAGGGGACCCAGTACTTC.

This rearrangement joins TRBV6-4 to TRBJ2-7; 8 bases map to TRBD2. The junction had 9 bases not matched to a gene; V was cut back by 11 bases and J by 6 bases. Germline V gives CDR1 MRHNA, CDR2 SNTAGT. The CDR3 spans 12 residues. This chain's CDR3 is CAHGGTRCEQYF. The DNA of the CDR3 is TGTGCCCACGGGGGGACTAGGTGCGAGCAGTACTTC.

The chain employs TRBV6-5 and TRBJ1-3; D unclear. This CDR3 is built from 14 residues. V was cut by 8 bases and J by 0 bases, with 11 bases left in between. The germline V gene has CDR1 MNHEY and CDR2 SVGAGI. The CDR3 sequence is CASSYSFSGNTIYF. The CDR3 nucleotides read TGTGCCAGCTCTTACAGCTTCTCTGGAAACACCATATATTTT.

This clone was seen many times. The chain has TRBV5-1 and TRBJ2-1; 8 bases line up with TRBD2. The trim removed 3 bases at V and 6 bases at J, leaving 14 bases unmatched. CDR1 and CDR2 (germline): SGHRS, YFSETQ. The CDR3 length is 17 residues. This CDR3 is CASSSRPGLVITNEQFF. The CDR3 region has the DNA TGCGCCAGCAGCTCAAGACCGGGACTAGTAATTACCAATGAGCAGTTCTTC.

V gene TRBV7-9 combines with J gene TRBJ2-2; D call uncertain. The CDR3 extends over 14 amino acids. Between the trimmed V and J ends, which lost 2 bases and 2 bases, there was a span of 6 bases. Germline V CDR1 and CDR2: SEHNR, FQNEAQ (reference sequence). The CDR3 loop is CASSLQANTGELFF. For the CDR3, the DNA is TGTGCCAGCAGCTTACAAGCAAACACCGGGGAGCTGTTTTTT.

The V and J genes are TRBV2 and TRBJ1-3, with 9 bases fitting TRBD1. The CDR3 loop spans 14 amino acids. Germline-derived CDR1 and CDR2 are SNHLY and FYNNEI. V trimming: 10 bases; J trimming: 3 bases; junction bases outside the gene matches: 7. In nucleotides, the CDR3 is TGTGCCACCTCCGGGGACAGGGATGGAAACACCATATATTTT. Protein sequence: CATSGDRDGNTIYF.

J is TRBJ1-4 and V is TRBV29-1; D perhaps matches TRBD1 (6 bases). Germline assignment: CDR1 SQVTM and CDR2 ANQGSEA. The CDR3 contains 13 residues. The germline V and J ends were trimmed by 3 bases and 10 bases, with 15 bases remaining between them. The CDR3 here is CSVDAGEVGKLFF. CDR3 in DNA: TGCAGCGTTGATGCAGGGGAAGTGGGAAAACTGTTTTTT.

CDR3 protein: CASSLDRLLGNTGELFF. The CDR3 region has the DNA TGTGCCAGCAGCCTGGACAGACTCTTGGGGAACACCGGGGAGCTGTTTTTT. J is TRBJ2-2 and V is TRBV7-2; D is possibly TRBD1 (6 bases). The CDR3 is made up of 17 amino acids. Germline loops: CDR1 SGHTA, CDR2 FQGNSA. Trimming took off 5 bases at V and 1 base at J, with 17 bases between the two ends.

A word on this clone: An end of the junction differs from the germline gene, which may be a read error. The chain combines TRBV7-2 with TRBJ2-4, with 9 positions matching TRBD1. The CDR3 runs 14 residues. The germline gives CDR1 SGHTA, CDR2 FQGNSA. The CDR3 sequence: CASSLESLGQGPDF. The CDR3 DNA reads as TGTGCCAGCAGCTTAGAGAGCCTGGGACAGGGTCCGGACTTC. The complete variable domain, with remaining parts taken from reference TRBV7-2 and TRBJ2-4, reads GAGVSQSPSNKVTEKGKDVELRCDPISGHTALYWYRQSLGQGLEFLIYFQGNSAPDKSGLPSDRFSAERTGGSVSTLTIQRTQQEDSAVYLCASSLESLGQGPDFGAGTRLSVL.

V gene TRBV6-1 combines with J gene TRBJ2-1; D unclear. Germline assignment: CDR1 MNHNS and CDR2 SASEGT. The CDR3 runs to 15 residues. V lost 5 bases and J lost 0, with 11 bases in between. In DNA, the CDR3 is TGTGCCAGCAGTCGAGACCCAAACTCCTACAATGAGCAGTTCTTC. Protein: CASSRDPNSYNEQFF.

The chain is built from TRBV6-5 and TRBJ2-7; D is undetermined. CDR3 length: 14 amino acids. Trimming shortened V by 2 bases and J by 5 bases, and 13 bases separated the two germline ends. Germline loops: CDR1 MNHEY, CDR2 SVGAGI. In DNA form, the CDR3 reads TGTGCCAGCAGTTACGACCTAGGTCGGAACGAGCAGTACTTC. This encodes CASSYDLGRNEQYF.

J is TRBJ2-5 and V is TRBV5-6; D may be TRBD2 (5 bases). CDR1 and CDR2 from the germline V gene are SGHDT and YYEEEE. The CDR3 covers 14 residues. V lost 0 bases and J 5 bases, leaving 11 bases between the germline ends. The CDR3 region is CASSLVGEKETQYF. Here the CDR3 DNA reads TGTGCCAGCAGCTTGGTTGGGGAGAAGGAGACCCAGTACTTC.

The chain links TRBV5-1 to TRBJ1-1; D is undetermined. This CDR3 has 14 residues. CDR1 and CDR2 (germline): SGHRS, YFSETQ. The V and J ends lost 5 bases and 1 base respectively, with 12 bases between them. The CDR3 here is CASRAWGPNTEAFF. Written as DNA, the CDR3 is TGCGCCAGCAGGGCATGGGGTCCGAACACTGAAGCTTTCTTT.

CDR3 coding DNA: TGCGCCAGCAGCCCTAACTACAGGACTAGCGGGAGCACGGGGGAGCAGTTCTTC. Encoded protein: CASSPNYRTSGSTGEQFF. This chain uses TRBV4-3 with TRBJ2-1; TRBD2 aligns across 13 bases. After removal of 4 bases from V and 10 bases from J, the junction contained 16 bases not matched to a gene. Germline V gene lookup returns CDR1 LGHNA and CDR2 YSLEER. CDR3 size: 18 residues.

V and J are TRBV27 and TRBJ2-7; 13 nucleotides match TRBD2. With V trimmed by 6 bases and J by 5 bases, 7 bases remained unmatched. The CDR3 contains 15 residues. The germline CDR1 and CDR2 sequences are MNHEY and SMNVEV (reference sequence). CDR3 bases: TGTGCCAGCAGCATACGACTAGCGGGAGGCCACGAGCAGTACTTC. Translating it yields CASSIRLAGGHEQYF.

This rearrangement joins TRBV2 to TRBJ2-7; 9 bases line up with TRBD1. Germline V gene lookup returns CDR1 SNHLY and CDR2 FYNNEI. This CDR3 spans 14 amino acids. V trimming: 4 bases; J trimming: 6 bases; junction bases outside the gene matches: 7. CDR3 coding DNA: TGTGCCAGCAGTGTTCGGACAGGGGATCGCGAGCAGTACTTC. Translation gives CASSVRTGDREQYF.

As regards this clone: Additional DNA sequences in this sample encode the identical CDR3. The gene calls are TRBV5-6 and TRBJ2-3; perhaps TRBD1 as D (6 bases). The length of the CDR3 is 15 residues. CDR1 is SGHDT, CDR2 YYEEEE, per germline. The germline V and J ends were trimmed by 0 bases and 1 base, with 9 bases remaining between them. The CDR3 protein is CASSLGTVGTDTQYF. CDR3 DNA: TGTGCCAGCAGCTTGGGGACAGTGGGCACAGATACGCAGTATTTT.

The V gene is TRBV19, the J gene TRBJ1-4; TRBD1 matches at 8 bases. CDR1 is LNHDA, CDR2 SQIVND, per germline (reference sequence). V was pared by 3 bases and J by 0 bases, with 3 bases of the junction left unmatched. The CDR3 consists of 16 residues. The CDR3 loop reads CASSIETGATNEKLFF. The DNA for the CDR3 is TGTGCCAGTAGTATTGAGACAGGGGCAACTAATGAAAAACTGTTTTTT. The entire variable domain, with the rest obtained from reference TRBV19 and TRBJ1-4, is as follows: DGGITQSPKYLFRKEGQNVTLSCEQNLNHDAMYWYRQDPGQGLRLIYYSQIVNDFQKGDIAEGYSVSREKKESFPLTVTSAQKNPTAFYLCASSIETGATNEKLFFGSGTQLSVL.

V gene TRBV11-2 combines with J gene TRBJ2-1, with D possibly TRBD2 on 6 matching bases. Looked up from germline, CDR1 is SGHAT and CDR2 is FQNNGV. CDR3 length: 13 residues. Between the trimmed V and J ends, which lost 0 bases and 10 bases, there was a span of 10 bases. CDR3 nucleotides: TGTGCCAGCAGCTTAGATTGGAGGGTCGAGCAGTTCTTC. Amino acid sequence: CASSLDWRVEQFF.